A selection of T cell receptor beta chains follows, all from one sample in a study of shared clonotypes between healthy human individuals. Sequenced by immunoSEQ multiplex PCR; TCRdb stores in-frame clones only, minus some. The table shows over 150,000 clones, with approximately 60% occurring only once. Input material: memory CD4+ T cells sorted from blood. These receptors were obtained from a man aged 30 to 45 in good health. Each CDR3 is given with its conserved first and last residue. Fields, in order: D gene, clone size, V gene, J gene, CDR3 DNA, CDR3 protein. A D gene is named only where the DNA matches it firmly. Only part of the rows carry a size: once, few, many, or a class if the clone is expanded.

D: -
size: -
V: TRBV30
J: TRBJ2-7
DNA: TGTGCCTGGAGTGGGCGGCGGCCCCCCTACGAGCAGTACTTC
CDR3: CAWSGRRPPYEQYF

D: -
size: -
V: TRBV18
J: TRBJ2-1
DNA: TGTGCCAGCTCACCAACTAGCCCTACCTCCCGGGATGAGCAGTTCTTC
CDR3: CASSPTSPTSRDEQFF

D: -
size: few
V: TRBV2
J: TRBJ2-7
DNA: TGTGCCAGCAGTGAAGCAGATGAGACTACCTGTTTC
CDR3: CASSEADETTCF

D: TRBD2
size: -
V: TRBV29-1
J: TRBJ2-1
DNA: TGCAGCGTTGAGGGGGGGCGGGAGGTGAGTGAGCAGTTCTTC
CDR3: CSVEGGREVSEQFF

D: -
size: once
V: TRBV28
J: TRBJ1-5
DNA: TGTGCCAGCAGTTTCCTCCTTAATCAGCCCCAGCATTTT
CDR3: CASSFLLNQPQHF

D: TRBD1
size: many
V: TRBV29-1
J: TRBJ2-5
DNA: TGCAGCGACCAGACAGGGGGGGCAGGGACCCAGTACTTC
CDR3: CSDQTGGAGTQYF

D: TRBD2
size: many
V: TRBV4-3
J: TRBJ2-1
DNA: TGCGCCAGCAGCCAAGATTTGAGCGGGAGGGGTGGTGAGCAGTTCTTC
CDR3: CASSQDLSGRGGEQFF

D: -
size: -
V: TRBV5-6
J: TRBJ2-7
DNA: TGTGCCAGCAGCTTGGTTCTCATCTCCTCCTACGAGCAGTACTTC
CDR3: CASSLVLISSYEQYF

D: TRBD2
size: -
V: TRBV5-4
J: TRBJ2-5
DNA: TGTGCCAGCAGCCCAAGGGTAGCGGGAACAGAGACCCAGTACTTC
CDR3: CASSPRVAGTETQYF

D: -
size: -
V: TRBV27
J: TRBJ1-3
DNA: TGTGCCAGCAGTTGGGGGAACACCATATATTTT
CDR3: CASSWGNTIYF

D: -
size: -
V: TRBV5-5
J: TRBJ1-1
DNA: TGTGCCAGCAGCGTAACAGGTGGGAACACTGAAGCTTTCTTT
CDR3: CASSVTGGNTEAFF

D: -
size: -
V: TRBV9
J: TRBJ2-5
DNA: TGTGCCAGCAGCGGAGGGTCGGGCTACGAAGAGACCCAGTACTTC
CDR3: CASSGGSGYEETQYF

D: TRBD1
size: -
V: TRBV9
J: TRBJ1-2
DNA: TGTGCCAGCAGCCTAACAGACAGGGGCCATGGCTACACCTTC
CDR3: CASSLTDRGHGYTF

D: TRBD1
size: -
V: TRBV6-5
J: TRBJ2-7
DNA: TGTGCCAGCAGTCGCACCGGGACAGGAACCCTCGAGCAGTACTTC
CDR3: CASSRTGTGTLEQYF

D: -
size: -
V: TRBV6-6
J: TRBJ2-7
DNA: TGTGCCAGCAGTTTAATACAGGGAAATGAGCGTTTC
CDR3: CASSLIQGNERF

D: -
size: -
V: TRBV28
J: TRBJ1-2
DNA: TGTGCCAGCAGTTCGGACCTCTATGGCTACACCTTC
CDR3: CASSSDLYGYTF

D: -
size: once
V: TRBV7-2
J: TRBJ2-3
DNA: TGTGCCAGCAGCTTAGCGGGCAGAAGCACAGATACGCAGTATTTT
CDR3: CASSLAGRSTDTQYF

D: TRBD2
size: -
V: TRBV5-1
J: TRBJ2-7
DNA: TGCGCCAGCCGACTTCAGCGGGAGTTCGACGAGCAGTACTTC
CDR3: CASRLQREFDEQYF

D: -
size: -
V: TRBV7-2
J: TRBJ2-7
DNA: TGTGCCAGCAGCTTAATCTCCGCTAGCGCCGGTCGTGGGGAAGGGCAGTACTTC
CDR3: CASSLISASAGRGEGQYF

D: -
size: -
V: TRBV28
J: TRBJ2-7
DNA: TGTGCCAGCAGCCTAGCGCCCTACGAGCAGTACTTC
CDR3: CASSLAPYEQYF

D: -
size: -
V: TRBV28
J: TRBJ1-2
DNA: TGTGCCAGCAGCCCCGCTGGGGCGCAAGGCTACACCTTC
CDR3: CASSPAGAQGYTF

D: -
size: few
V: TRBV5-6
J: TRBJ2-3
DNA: TGTGCCAGCAGCTTTACAGATACGCAGTATTTT
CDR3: CASSFTDTQYF

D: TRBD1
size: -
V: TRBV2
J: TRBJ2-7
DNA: TGTGCCAGCATAGGGACAGGGACCTACGAGCAGTACTTC
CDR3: CASIGTGTYEQYF

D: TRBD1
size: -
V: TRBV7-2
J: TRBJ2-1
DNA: TGTGCCAGCAGCTTCACCGGGACAGGCATGGGTACGCAAAATGAGCAGTTCTTC
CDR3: CASSFTGTGMGTQNEQFF

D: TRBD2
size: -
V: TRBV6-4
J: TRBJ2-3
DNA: TGTGCCAGCAGTGCTAGCGGGAGCACAGATACGCAGTATTTT
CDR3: CASSASGSTDTQYF

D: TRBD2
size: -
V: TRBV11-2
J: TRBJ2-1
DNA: TGTGCCAGCAGCAGGAGCGGGGGCCGCAATGAGCAGTTCTTC
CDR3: CASSRSGGRNEQFF